The 5 T cell receptor beta chains presented below share a single source sample, sequenced in a study of blood T cell repertoires in COVID-19. Assay used: immunoSEQ multiplex PCR; TCRdb lists only in-frame clones, some missing. The sample contains about 150,000 clones, around three quarters of which appear only once. The specimen was peripheral blood. The receptors come from a man aged 60-69 years with acute or convalescent COVID-19.

J is TRBJ2-1 and V is TRBV24-1; 11 nucleotides align to TRBD1. After removal of 5 bases from V and 0 bases from J, the junction contained 2 bases not matched to a gene. This CDR3 region has 16 residues. Looked up from germline, CDR1 is KGHDR and CDR2 is SFDVKD. CDR3 DNA sequence: TGTGCCACCAGTGCCGGGACAGGGGGCTCCTACAATGAGCAGTTCTTC. This codes for CATSAGTGGSYNEQFF.

This chain connects TRBV24-1 to TRBJ2-1; D gene uncertain. The CDR3 extends over 13 amino acids. Germline CDR1 reads KGHDR; CDR2 reads SFDVKD. V lost 6 bases, J lost 6 bases, and 11 bases lay in between. CDR3 nucleotide sequence: TGTGCCACCAGTCAATTTTCGGTCAATGAGCAGTTCTTC. This gives the protein CATSQFSVNEQFF.

The rearrangement joins TRBV29-1 to TRBJ1-1; TRBD1 might be the D (5 bases). The V gene lost 7 bases and the J gene lost 4 bases, with 7 bases spanning the gap. The CDR3 covers 10 residues. Germline values: CDR1 SQVTM, CDR2 ANQGSEA. The CDR3 here is CSAGGTEAFF. CDR3 DNA sequence: TGCAGCGCCGGGGGCACTGAAGCTTTCTTT.

This clone was counted a few times. The chain combines TRBV2 with TRBJ2-6; 8 bases agree with TRBD1. With V trimmed by 8 bases and J by 2 bases, 14 bases remained unmatched. From germline, CDR1 is SNHLY and CDR2 FYNNEI. This CDR3 has 18 residues. The CDR3 region is CASAPARGQSAGANVLTF. The CDR3 coding sequence is TGTGCCAGCGCCCCGGCCAGGGGGCAGTCGGCTGGGGCCAACGTCCTGACTTTC. Full variable domain (remainder filled in from reference TRBV2 and TRBJ2-6): EPEVTQTPSHQVTQMGQEVILRCVPISNHLYFYWYRQILGQKVEFLVSFYNNEISEKSEIFDDQFSVERPDGSNFTLKIRSTKLEDSAMYFCASAPARGQSAGANVLTFGAGSRLTVL.

The sample holds a few counts of this clone. The chain employs TRBV6-1 and TRBJ2-7; tentative D call: TRBD2 (5 bases). V lost 1 base to trimming and J lost 9 bases, with 13 bases between them. Germline V CDR1 and CDR2: MNHNS, SASEGT. This CDR3 has 13 residues. DNA for the CDR3: TGTGCCAGCAGTGAAGGACGGCTAGAGGGGCAGTACTTC. Translating gives CASSEGRLEGQYF.